Each of the 20 T cell receptor beta chains below was sequenced from the same sample in a study of cytomegalovirus exposure and HLA in healthy donors. Primers for the PCR totalled 60 Vbeta and 13 Jbeta. Sequencing was performed with immunoSEQ multiplex PCR; in TCRdb, only in-frame clones are kept and a portion is missing. The sample has approximately 220,000 clones, approximately 80% seen once; the top ten hold 0.2% to 0.25%. The sequenced sample was PBMCs. The receptor set was obtained from a girl aged 2 to 10 in good health and CMV-seronegative.

The CDR3 bases are TGTGCCAGCAGCCTTTCAGGCTTTAGCAATCAGCCCCAGCATTTT. This sequence encodes CASSLSGFSNQPQHF. J is TRBJ1-5 and V is TRBV6-5; no clear D. The germline CDR1 and CDR2 sequences are MNHEY and SVGAGI. Trimming removed 6 bases at V and 0 bases at J, with 12 bases between. CDR3 length equals 15 residues.

The chain combines TRBV1 with TRBJ2-1; the table's D gene call, TRBD2, was not cross checked with the DNA. TRBV1 counts as a pseudogene. This CDR3 is built from 13 residues. The CDR3 DNA reads TGCACCAGCAGCCAAGGTCGAGGGAATGAGCAGTTCTTC. As protein: CTSSQGRGNEQFF.

The rearrangement uses TRBV4-1 and TRBJ1-2, with unresolved D. Germline-derived CDR1 and CDR2 are MGHRA and YSYEKL. V was clipped by 0 bases and J by 4 bases, with 15 bases between them. The CDR3 has 16 residues. The CDR3 bases are TGCGCCAGCAGCCAAGATTTGGTTGCTGTGCGCTATGGCTACACCTTC. Its protein is CASSQDLVAVRYGYTF.

The chain recombines TRBV6-5 with TRBJ1-3; 9 bases line up with TRBD1. This CDR3 contains 15 residues. V dropped 6 bases and J dropped 3; count of bases not matched to a gene: 6. Germline V gene sequence: CDR1 MNHEY, CDR2 SVGAGI. CDR3 sequence: CASRPQGAGGNTIYF. CDR3 coding DNA: TGTGCCAGCAGACCACAGGGGGCGGGTGGAAACACCATATATTTT.

The rearrangement uses TRBV2 and TRBJ2-5, with 8 nucleotides matching TRBD1. The DNA end favors TRBJ2-7, so the J call may be wrong. Germline CDR1 is SNHLY and CDR2 is FYNNEI. The CDR3 loop spans 14 amino acids. CDR3 sequence (DNA): TGTGCCAGCAGTGAACAGGGGGCGCGAAACGAGCAGTACTTC. Its protein product is CASSEQGARNEQYF.

The chain is built from TRBV5-1 and TRBJ2-1; D remains unclear. Germline CDR1 SGHRS, CDR2 YFSETQ. V dropped 3 bases and J dropped 3 bases, with 13 bases sitting between them. CDR3 size: 15 residues. CDR3 amino acids: CASSSAIGLYNEQFF. Written as DNA, the CDR3 is TGCGCCAGCAGCTCGGCCATTGGGCTCTACAATGAGCAGTTCTTC.

This clone came up a few times. The V gene is TRBV6-1, the J gene TRBJ1-1; the D is unclear. The CDR3 totals 13 residues. Trimming removed 7 bases from V and 5 bases from J, with 14 bases in between. Looked up from germline, CDR1 is MNHNS and CDR2 is SASEGT. CDR3 bases: TGTGCCAGCACCCCTCGGGGAAGAACTGAAGCTTTCTTT. Translating gives CASTPRGRTEAFF.

V and J are TRBV6-5 and TRBJ2-1; D unclear. V was pared by 6 bases and J by 9 bases, with 12 bases between. CDR1 is MNHEY and CDR2 is SVGAGI in the germline V gene. The CDR3 totals 12 residues. The CDR3 DNA follows: TGTGCCAGCAGGCGAACCAGAGGTGAGCAGTTCTTC. Amino acid sequence: CASRRTRGEQFF.

The chain uses TRBV6-1 and TRBJ1-5; tentatively, D is TRBD1 (5 bases). The germline V and J ends were trimmed by 2 bases and 6 bases, with 14 bases remaining between them. CDR3 size: 15 residues. Germline V CDR1 and CDR2: MNHNS, SASEGT. CDR3 residues: CASSETLSGRQPQHF. The CDR3 coding sequence is TGTGCCAGCAGTGAAACGCTGTCAGGGCGTCAGCCCCAGCATTTT.

This clone was picked up one time. The rearrangement links TRBV19 to TRBJ2-7; 8 bases agree with TRBD2. With 4 bases clipped from V and 0 bases from J, the junction kept 2 bases outside the gene matches. The CDR3 consists of 14 residues. In germline, CDR1 is LNHDA, CDR2 SQIVND (reference sequence). CDR3 residues: CASSTSGSSYEQYF. The DNA of the CDR3 is TGTGCCAGTAGTACCAGCGGGAGCTCCTACGAGCAGTACTTC.

V usage is TRBV7-2 and J usage is TRBJ2-1, with D tentatively TRBD2 (6 bases). The CDR3 sequence is 15 residues long. Trimming shortened V by 5 bases and J by 8 bases, and 19 bases separated the two germline ends. Germline V gene sequence: CDR1 SGHTA, CDR2 FQGNSA. The CDR3 DNA is TGTGCCAGCAGCCTCACTAGCACACGCCTAGATGAGCAGTTCTTC. It yields the protein CASSLTSTRLDEQFF.

V and J are TRBV6-5 and TRBJ2-3, with D perhaps TRBD2 (7 bases). The CDR3 is 16 residues long. The V gene lost 2 bases and the J gene lost 2 bases, with 14 bases spanning the gap. Germline V CDR1 and CDR2: MNHEY, SVGAGI. For the CDR3, the DNA is TGTGCCAGCAGTTACGGGGGGGGACACTACACAGATACGCAGTATTTT. Translating gives CASSYGGGHYTDTQYF.

The rearrangement joins TRBV5-1 to TRBJ1-2; D may be TRBD1 (6 bases). The CDR3 contains 15 residues. V was cut by 4 bases and J by 4 bases, with 17 bases left in between. Germline CDR1 SGHRS, CDR2 YFSETQ. CDR3 amino acids: CASSQTGRGGYGYTF. DNA of the CDR3: TGCGCCAGCAGCCAGACAGGTCGTGGTGGCTATGGCTACACCTTC.

This chain links TRBV25-1 with TRBJ1-1; weak D call: TRBD1 (5 bases). Trimming took 6 bases from V and 11 from J, leaving 25 bases between them. This CDR3 region has 15 residues. Germline V gene lookup returns CDR1 MGHDK and CDR2 SYGVNS. CDR3 loop: CASSPKARPGGGAFF. The DNA for the CDR3 is TGTGCCAGCAGCCCCAAGGCGAGACCGGGGGGTGGGGCTTTCTTT.

CDR3: CASSIDTEANVLTF. The CDR3, as DNA: TGCGCCAGCAGCATCGACACGGAGGCCAACGTCCTGACTTTC. The genes are TRBV5-1 and TRBJ2-6; D gene uncertain. The CDR3 is 14 residues long. Per the germline V gene, CDR1 is SGHRS and CDR2 is YFSETQ. Trimming shortened V by 4 bases and J by 6 bases, and 11 bases separated the two germline ends.

This rearrangement joins TRBV5-6 to TRBJ1-2; TRBD1 aligns across 7 bases. Germline-derived CDR1 and CDR2 are SGHDT and YYEEEE. The CDR3 is made up of 13 amino acids. J gave up 6 bases and V 1 base, and 3 bases lay outside the gene matches. This chain's CDR3 is CASSLRQGNGYTF. The CDR3 DNA reads as TGTGCCAGCAGCTTGCGACAGGGCAATGGCTACACCTTC.

This chain joins TRBV5-6 and TRBJ2-5; D is uncertain. The CDR3 has 13 amino acids. With 5 bases removed from V and 0 bases from J, the gap between germline ends came to 8 bases. Germline CDR1 is SGHDT and CDR2 is YYEEEE. The CDR3 loop is CASRRVYQETQYF. As DNA, the CDR3 is TGTGCCAGCAGGCGCGTTTACCAAGAGACCCAGTACTTC.

In this sample, this clone turned up a few times. The V and J genes are TRBV11-3 and TRBJ2-1, with D possibly matching TRBD2 (6 bases). Germline V gene data show CDR1 as SGHNT and CDR2 as YENEEA. The CDR3 contains 18 residues. Trimming left V 5 bases short and J 6 bases short, with 26 bases between. CDR3 coding DNA: TGTGCCAGCAGCCCGCGTAGCGGACTCTTAGAGGTCAGCAATGAGCAGTTCTTC. Translated, it gives CASSPRSGLLEVSNEQFF.

This clone was picked up one time. J is TRBJ2-7 and V is TRBV7-9; D is uncertain. Germline V gives CDR1 SEHNR, CDR2 FQNEAQ (reference sequence). Deletions cut 5 bases from V and 3 bases from J, with 11 bases between. The length of the CDR3 is 13 residues. The CDR3 nucleotides are TGTGCCAGCAGCCCTGTCGAGGACTACGAGCAGTACTTC. As protein: CASSPVEDYEQYF.

The chain combines TRBV5-4 with TRBJ1-3; possibly TRBD1 for D (6 bases). V lost 3 bases to trimming and J lost 0 bases, with 10 bases between them. CDR1 is SGHNT and CDR2 is YYREEE in the germline V gene (reference sequence). The CDR3 runs 15 residues. This CDR3 reads CASSSTGGSGNTIYF. The CDR3 DNA reads TGTGCCAGCAGCTCGACAGGAGGCTCTGGAAACACCATATATTTT.